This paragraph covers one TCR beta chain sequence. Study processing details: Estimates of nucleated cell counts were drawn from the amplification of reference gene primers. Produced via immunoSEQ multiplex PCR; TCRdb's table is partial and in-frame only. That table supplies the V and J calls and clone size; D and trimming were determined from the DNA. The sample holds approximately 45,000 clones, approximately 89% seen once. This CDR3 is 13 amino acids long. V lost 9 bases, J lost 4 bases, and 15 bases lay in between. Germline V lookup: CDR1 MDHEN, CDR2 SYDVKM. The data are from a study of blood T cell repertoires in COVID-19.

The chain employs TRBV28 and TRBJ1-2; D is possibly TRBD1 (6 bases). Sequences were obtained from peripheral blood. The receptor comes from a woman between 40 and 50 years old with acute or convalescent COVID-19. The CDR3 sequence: CASRQALIYGYTF. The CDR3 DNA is TGTGCCAGTAGACAGGCGCTTATCTATGGCTACACCTTC.